This TCR beta chain was documented in a study of T cell responses to AZD1222 COVID-19 vaccine. CDR1 is MNHEY, CDR2 SVGEGT, per germline. The V and J ends lost 7 bases and 0 bases, in that order; junction bases with no gene match: 11. CDR3 length: 17 amino acids. With regard to this clone: The antigen remains undetermined.

Clones were read by immunoSEQ multiplex PCR, and TCRdb kept only the in-frame ones, dropping some. The table has 190,000 or so clones, 88% seen once. Study-level findings and limits: With two AZD1222 doses given, Spike-specific TCR breadth and depth both rose. Clonal diversity was possibly underestimated; the donors were predominantly white British and more often female. Repertoire collection took place solely once the T cell response had peaked. The study reported that nearly half of spike-specific TCRs target unmutated variant regions.

The source of this sequence is an adult who received the AZD1222 COVID-19 vaccine. The input for sequencing was peripheral blood, taken 28 days after the second AZD1222 dose. The gene calls are TRBV6-2 or TRBV6-3 and TRBJ2-1, with 8 bases aligning to TRBD2. Written as DNA, the CDR3 is TGTGCCAGCACCCCAGGTGGGACTAGGAGCTCCTACAATGAGCAGTTCTTC. Translated, it gives CASTPGGTRSSYNEQFF.